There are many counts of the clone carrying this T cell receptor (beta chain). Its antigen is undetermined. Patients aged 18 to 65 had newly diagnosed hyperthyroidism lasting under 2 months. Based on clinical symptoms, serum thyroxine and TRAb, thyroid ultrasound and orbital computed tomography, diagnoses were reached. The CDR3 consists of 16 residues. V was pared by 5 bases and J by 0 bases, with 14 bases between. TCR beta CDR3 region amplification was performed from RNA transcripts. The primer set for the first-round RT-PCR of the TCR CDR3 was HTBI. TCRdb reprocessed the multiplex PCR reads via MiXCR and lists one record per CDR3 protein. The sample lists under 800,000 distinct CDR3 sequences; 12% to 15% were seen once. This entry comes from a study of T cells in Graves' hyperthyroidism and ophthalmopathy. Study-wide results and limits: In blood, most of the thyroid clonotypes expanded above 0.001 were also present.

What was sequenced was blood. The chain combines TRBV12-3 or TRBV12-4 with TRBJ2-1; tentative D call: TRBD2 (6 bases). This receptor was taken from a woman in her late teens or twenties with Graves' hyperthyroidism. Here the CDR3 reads CASSTSSVGSYNEQFF. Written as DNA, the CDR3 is TGTGCCAGCAGTACCTCTAGCGTTGGCTCCTACAATGAGCAGTTCTTC.